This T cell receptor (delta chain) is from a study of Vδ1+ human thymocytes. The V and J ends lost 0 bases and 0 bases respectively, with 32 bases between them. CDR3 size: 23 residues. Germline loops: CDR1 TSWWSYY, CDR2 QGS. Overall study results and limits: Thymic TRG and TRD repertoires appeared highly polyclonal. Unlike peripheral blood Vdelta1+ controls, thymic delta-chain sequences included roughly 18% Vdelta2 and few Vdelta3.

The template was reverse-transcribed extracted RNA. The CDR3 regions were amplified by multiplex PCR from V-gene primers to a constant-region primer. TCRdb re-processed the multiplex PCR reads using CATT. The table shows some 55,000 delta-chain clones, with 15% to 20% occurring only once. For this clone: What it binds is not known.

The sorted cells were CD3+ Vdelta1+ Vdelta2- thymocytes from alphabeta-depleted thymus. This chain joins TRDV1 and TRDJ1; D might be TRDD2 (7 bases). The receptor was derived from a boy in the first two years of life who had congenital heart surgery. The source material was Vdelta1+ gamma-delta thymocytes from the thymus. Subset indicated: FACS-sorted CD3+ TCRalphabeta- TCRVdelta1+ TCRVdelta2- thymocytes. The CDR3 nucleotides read TGTGCTCTTGGGGAACTAGGGTTCCTACGAGGGGGGGGAATCCCCCAGTACACCGATAAACTCATCTTT. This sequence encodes CALGELGFLRGGGIPQYTDKLIF.